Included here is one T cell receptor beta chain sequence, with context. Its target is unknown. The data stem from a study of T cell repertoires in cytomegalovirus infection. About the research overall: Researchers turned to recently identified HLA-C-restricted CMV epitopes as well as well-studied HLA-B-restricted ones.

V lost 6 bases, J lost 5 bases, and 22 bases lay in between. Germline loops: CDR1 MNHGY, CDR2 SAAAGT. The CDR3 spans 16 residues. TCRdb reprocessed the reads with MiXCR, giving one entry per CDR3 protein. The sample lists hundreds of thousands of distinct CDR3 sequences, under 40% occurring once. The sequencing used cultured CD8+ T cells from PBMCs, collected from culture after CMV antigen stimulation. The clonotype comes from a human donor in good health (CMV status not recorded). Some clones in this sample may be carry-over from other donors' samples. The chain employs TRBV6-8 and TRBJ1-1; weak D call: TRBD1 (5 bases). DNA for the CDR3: TGTGCCAGCAGCTACGGATGGGGGAATTCGTTGACTGAAGCTTTCTTT. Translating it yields CASSYGWGNSLTEAFF.